This is a list of T cell receptor beta chains from one sample in a study of long-term antiretroviral therapy in people with HIV. The protocol was immunoSEQ multiplex PCR, while the TCRdb copy is restricted to in-frame clones and leaves out a portion. The sample carries thousands of clones, 81% recorded once. This specimen consisted of unsorted PBMCs, obtained 2.5 to 2.6 years before starting antiretroviral therapy. The receptor set was obtained from a man between 40 and 49 years old with HIV. Each CDR3 is given with its conserved first and last residue. The D gene is left open where the match is weak. Clone size is not always given. Where it is, it says once, few, many or a class for expanded clones.

abundance: NA
j_gene: TRBJ2-1
d_gene: TRBD2
v_gene: TRBV7-9
CDR3nt: TGTGCCAGCAGACCGGGGGGGTGGAATGAGCAGTTCTTC
CDR3aa: CASRPGGWNEQFF

abundance: once
j_gene: TRBJ2-3
d_gene: TRBD1
v_gene: TRBV29-1
CDR3nt: TGCAGCGCCGCCAAATCGGGACAGCCCACAGATACGCAGTATTTT
CDR3aa: CSAAKSGQPTDTQYF

abundance: NA
j_gene: TRBJ2-7
d_gene: TRBD1
v_gene: TRBV10-3
CDR3nt: TGTGCCATCAGTGGGGGTCGGCAGGGGGCTTACGAGCAGTACTTC
CDR3aa: CAISGGRQGAYEQYF

abundance: NA
j_gene: TRBJ1-2
d_gene: NA
v_gene: TRBV2
CDR3nt: TGTGCCAGCAGTGAAGGGGGAAACTATGGCTACACCTTC
CDR3aa: CASSEGGNYGYTF

abundance: NA
j_gene: TRBJ1-4
d_gene: NA
v_gene: TRBV6-5
CDR3nt: TGTGCCAGCAGTTACGGGGGGGTGGATGAAAAACTGTTTTTT
CDR3aa: CASSYGGVDEKLFF

abundance: NA
j_gene: TRBJ2-7
d_gene: TRBD2
v_gene: TRBV5-5
CDR3nt: TGTGCCAGCAGCTTCCTAGCGGGGGTATACTACGAGCAGTACTTC
CDR3aa: CASSFLAGVYYEQYF

abundance: NA
j_gene: TRBJ2-5
d_gene: NA
v_gene: TRBV9
CDR3nt: TGTGCCAGCAGCGTAGCAGGAAGTGAGACCCAGTACTTC
CDR3aa: CASSVAGSETQYF

abundance: NA
j_gene: TRBJ2-2
d_gene: NA
v_gene: TRBV6-1
CDR3nt: TGTGCCAGCAGTGCAGTCCCAAGGAAGAACACCGGGGAGCTGTTTTTT
CDR3aa: CASSAVPRKNTGELFF

abundance: NA
j_gene: TRBJ2-1
d_gene: NA
v_gene: TRBV9
CDR3nt: TGTGCCAGCAGCGTAACCACCTCCCTCCCCAATGAGCAGTTCTTC
CDR3aa: CASSVTTSLPNEQFF

abundance: NA
j_gene: TRBJ1-2
d_gene: NA
v_gene: TRBV6-6
CDR3nt: TGTGCCAGCAGTTATTCCGGTACGCCTATTTATGGCTACACCTTC
CDR3aa: CASSYSGTPIYGYTF

abundance: once
j_gene: TRBJ2-3
d_gene: NA
v_gene: TRBV29-1
CDR3nt: TGCAGCGTCGAAATAACGCCCCCGGGACAAAGGCCCACAGATACGCAGTATTTT
CDR3aa: CSVEITPPGQRPTDTQYF

abundance: NA
j_gene: TRBJ2-1
d_gene: TRBD1
v_gene: TRBV11-2
CDR3nt: TGTGCCAGCAGCTTAGGGACAGGGGGTCGAAAAATGGAGCAGTTCTTC
CDR3aa: CASSLGTGGRKMEQFF

abundance: NA
j_gene: TRBJ2-2
d_gene: NA
v_gene: TRBV5-4
CDR3nt: TGTGCCAGCAGCTCTATTGAGTCGGGTTCGACCGGGGAGCTGTTTTTT
CDR3aa: CASSSIESGSTGELFF

abundance: once
j_gene: TRBJ2-7
d_gene: TRBD1
v_gene: TRBV10-3
CDR3nt: TGTGCCATCAGTGGGGGGGGACAGGGAACCTACGAGCAGTACTTC
CDR3aa: CAISGGGQGTYEQYF

abundance: NA
j_gene: TRBJ2-1
d_gene: NA
v_gene: TRBV4-3
CDR3nt: TGCGCCAGCAGCCGCCTCTCGGGGGCCGCTTATGAGCAGTTCTTC
CDR3aa: CASSRLSGAAYEQFF

abundance: NA
j_gene: TRBJ1-4
d_gene: TRBD1
v_gene: TRBV5-1
CDR3nt: TGCGCCAGCAGCATAGGGAATCTACAGGGGAGAAATGAAAAACTGTTTTTT
CDR3aa: CASSIGNLQGRNEKLFF

abundance: NA
j_gene: TRBJ2-7
d_gene: NA
v_gene: TRBV5-6
CDR3nt: TGTGCCAGCAGCTACGGGGACAACTCCTACGAGCAGTACTTC
CDR3aa: CASSYGDNSYEQYF

abundance: NA
j_gene: TRBJ1-4
d_gene: NA
v_gene: TRBV28
CDR3nt: TGTGCCAGCAGTCTGAGAGGGTTCGGCGGAAAACTGTTTTTT
CDR3aa: CASSLRGFGGKLFF

abundance: NA
j_gene: TRBJ2-7
d_gene: TRBD1
v_gene: TRBV18
CDR3nt: TGTGCCAGCTCACCATGGACAGGGACCTACGAGCAGTACTTC
CDR3aa: CASSPWTGTYEQYF

abundance: NA
j_gene: TRBJ1-2
d_gene: NA
v_gene: TRBV19
CDR3nt: TGTGCCAGTAGTACTGCCAGGGAGCGGTCTTATGGCTACACCTTC
CDR3aa: CASSTARERSYGYTF

abundance: NA
j_gene: TRBJ1-6
d_gene: TRBD1
v_gene: TRBV30
CDR3nt: TGTGCCTGGAGTATAGGGACAGGAGGTTCACCCCTCCACTTT
CDR3aa: CAWSIGTGGSPLHF

abundance: NA
j_gene: TRBJ2-3
d_gene: TRBD2
v_gene: TRBV5-1
CDR3nt: TGCGCCAGCACGGTGGTAGCGGGGGTCGGAGATACGCAGTATTTT
CDR3aa: CASTVVAGVGDTQYF

abundance: NA
j_gene: TRBJ1-4
d_gene: NA
v_gene: TRBV9
CDR3nt: TGTGCCAGCAGCACCCCCCGGGCAGGGGTTGGTGAAAAACTGTTTTTT
CDR3aa: CASSTPRAGVGEKLFF

abundance: NA
j_gene: TRBJ2-7
d_gene: TRBD1
v_gene: TRBV19
CDR3nt: TGTGCCAGTAGTCCTTGGACAGGGACCTACGAGCAGTACTTC
CDR3aa: CASSPWTGTYEQYF

abundance: once
j_gene: TRBJ2-7
d_gene: NA
v_gene: TRBV5-5
CDR3nt: TGTGCCAGCAGCTCAACCGGGACGGCGGACTACGAGCAGTACTTC
CDR3aa: CASSSTGTADYEQYF